This entry features one TCR beta chain sequence. This entry is derived from a study of technical replicates of blood from several donors. Sequenced by immunoSEQ multiplex PCR; TCRdb stores in-frame clones only, minus some. This table has nearly 80,000 clones, 85% to 95% appearing once. CDR3 size: 10 residues. V was pared by 6 bases and J by 1 base, with 3 bases between. Per germline, CDR1 GTSNPN and CDR2 SVGIG (reference sequence). The receptor's source is a human donor in good health. Sequencing used T cells isolated from PBMCs. This chain links TRBV30 with TRBJ1-2, with D hard to call. The CDR3 region has the DNA TGTGCCTGTAATAACTATGGCTACACCTTC. This codes for CACNNYGYTF. The full variable domain, completed using reference TRBV30 and TRBJ1-2, is SQTIHQWPATLVQPVGSPLSLECTVEGTSNPNLYWYRQAAGRGLQLLFYSVGIGQISSEVPQNLSASRPQDRQFILSSKKLLLSDSGFYLCACNNYGYTFGSGTRLTVV.